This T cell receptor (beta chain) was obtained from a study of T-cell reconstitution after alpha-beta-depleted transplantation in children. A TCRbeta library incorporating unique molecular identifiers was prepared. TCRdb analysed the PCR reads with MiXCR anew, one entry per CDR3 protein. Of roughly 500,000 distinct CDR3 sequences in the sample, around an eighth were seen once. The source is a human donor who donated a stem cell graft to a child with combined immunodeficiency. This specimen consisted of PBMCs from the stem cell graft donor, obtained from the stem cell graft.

In DNA, the CDR3 is TGTGCCAGCAGGGTAGCGGGGAGACAAGAGACCCAGTACTTC. It yields the protein CASRVAGRQETQYF. This chain connects TRBV6-1 to TRBJ2-5; the match to TRBD2 covers 8 bases. CDR1 and CDR2 (germline): MNHNS, SASEGT. V gave up 6 bases and J gave up 2 bases; unmatched junction bases: 5. CDR3 size: 14 residues.